A selection of T cell receptor beta chains follows, all from one sample in a study of cytomegalovirus exposure and HLA in healthy donors. TCRdb's table, derived via immunoSEQ multiplex PCR, lists solely in-frame clones and lacks some. This sample's clone table lists roughly 190,000 clones. The sequenced sample consisted of PBMCs. The receptors originated from a woman aged 18-29 years in good health and CMV-seropositive. CDR3s include the opening cysteine and the closing phenylalanine or tryptophan. D genes are given only for firm matches.

TRBJ2-7	.	TRBV5-5	TGTGCCAGCAGCCCGGTACAGGGCTACCACGAGCAGTACTTC	CASSPVQGYHEQYF
TRBJ2-7	.	TRBV7-9	TGTGCCAGCAGCCCGAGGGGGGGTTACGAGCAGTACTTC	CASSPRGGYEQYF
TRBJ1-1	.	TRBV7-8	TGTGCCAGCAGCTTAGAGGGGGACGCATTGAGAGCTTTCTTT	CASSLEGDALRAFF
TRBJ2-2	.	TRBV18	TGTGCCAGCTCACCAGAACTTAACACCGGGGAGCTGTTTTTT	CASSPELNTGELFF
TRBJ2-1	TRBD1	TRBV7-9	TGTGCCAGCAGCTCGAACAGGGGCCATGAGCAGTTCTTC	CASSSNRGHEQFF
TRBJ2-7	.	TRBV7-8	TGTGCCAGCAGCAAGACCGTCCGGAGCTCCTACGAGCAGTACTTC	CASSKTVRSSYEQYF
TRBJ2-3	.	TRBV5-1	TGCGCCAGCAGCATAGGACTGAGTTCAGATACGCAGTATTTT	CASSIGLSSDTQYF
TRBJ2-7	.	TRBV6-1	TGTGCCAGCATAGTCGGGAAGTACGAGCAGTACTTC	CASIVGKYEQYF
TRBJ2-5	TRBD1	TRBV2	TGTGCCACGACAGGGGCGGGAGAGACCCAGTACTTC	CATTGAGETQYF
TRBJ2-5	TRBD2	TRBV19	TGTGCCAGTCGAGGGACTAGCGGGAGGCAACAAGAGACCCAGTACTTC	CASRGTSGRQQETQYF
TRBJ1-2	TRBD1	TRBV6-6	TGTGCCAGCAGTCCCGGGACAGGGACCCCCTACGCCCTCTTC	CASSPGTGTPYALF
TRBJ2-7	.	TRBV2	TGTGCCAGCTACAGCGGCTCCGAGCAGTACTTC	CASYSGSEQYF
TRBJ2-7	.	TRBV14	TGTGCCAGCAGCCAAGGGTCGGGGTTGGTCTACGAGCAGTACTTC	CASSQGSGLVYEQYF
TRBJ2-1	TRBD2	TRBV7-6	TGTGCCAGCAGCTTTGGCCGGGAGGACCGTGAGCAGTTCTTC	CASSFGREDREQFF
TRBJ1-4	.	TRBV5-5	TGTGCCAGCAGCCCCTCCCTAGGGAGAAATGAAAAACTGTTTTTT	CASSPSLGRNEKLFF
TRBJ2-3	TRBD2	TRBV4-2	TGTGCCAGCAGCCCGCAAGCGACGACTAGCGGGGAGGATACGCAGTATTTT	CASSPQATTSGEDTQYF
TRBJ1-3	TRBD1	TRBV7-2	TGTGCCAGCAGCTTGGACAGGGTTAGGAACACCATATATTTT	CASSLDRVRNTIYF
TRBJ2-5	TRBD2	TRBV30	TGTGCCTGGAGCCGGGGACTAGGGGAAGAGACCCAGTACTTC	CAWSRGLGEETQYF
TRBJ2-7	.	TRBV5-4	TGTGCCAGCAGCAAGCAGGGGAAGGAGTACGAGCAGTACTTC	CASSKQGKEYEQYF
TRBJ1-1	.	TRBV9	TGTGCCAGCAGCCCACGGGGGGCCGAAGCTTTCTTT	CASSPRGAEAFF
TRBJ2-1	TRBD2	TRBV2	TGTGCCAGCAGTGATGGGACTAGCAGGAGCAATGAGCAGTTCTTC	CASSDGTSRSNEQFF
TRBJ1-1	TRBD1	TRBV2	TGTGCCAGCAGTTTGGACAGGGTTGGAAACACTGAAGCTTTCTTT	CASSLDRVGNTEAFF
TRBJ2-3	.	TRBV4-1	TGCGCCAGCAGCCAAAGGACAGAACTTATCACAGATACGCAGTATTTT	CASSQRTELITDTQYF
TRBJ1-5	.	TRBV9	TGTGCCAGCAGCGTAGGGACTGAAGATCAGCCCCAGCATTTT	CASSVGTEDQPQHF
TRBJ1-6	TRBD1	TRBV4-3	TGCGCCAGCAGCCAAGACCCTGACAGGGGCAGGTATAATTCACCCCTCCACTTT	CASSQDPDRGRYNSPLHF
TRBJ2-7	.	TRBV21-1	TGTGCCAGCAGCAAAGGGCGGGGGATGAACGAGCAGTACTTC	CASSKGRGMNEQYF
TRBJ1-2	.	TRBV6-5	TGTGCCAGCAGTTCGAGACGGAGCTACTTTAACTATGGCTACACCTTC	CASSSRRSYFNYGYTF
TRBJ2-5	TRBD2	TRBV30	TGTGCCTGGAGCCTAGGACTAGCTGGGGCAGAGACCCAGTACTTC	CAWSLGLAGAETQYF